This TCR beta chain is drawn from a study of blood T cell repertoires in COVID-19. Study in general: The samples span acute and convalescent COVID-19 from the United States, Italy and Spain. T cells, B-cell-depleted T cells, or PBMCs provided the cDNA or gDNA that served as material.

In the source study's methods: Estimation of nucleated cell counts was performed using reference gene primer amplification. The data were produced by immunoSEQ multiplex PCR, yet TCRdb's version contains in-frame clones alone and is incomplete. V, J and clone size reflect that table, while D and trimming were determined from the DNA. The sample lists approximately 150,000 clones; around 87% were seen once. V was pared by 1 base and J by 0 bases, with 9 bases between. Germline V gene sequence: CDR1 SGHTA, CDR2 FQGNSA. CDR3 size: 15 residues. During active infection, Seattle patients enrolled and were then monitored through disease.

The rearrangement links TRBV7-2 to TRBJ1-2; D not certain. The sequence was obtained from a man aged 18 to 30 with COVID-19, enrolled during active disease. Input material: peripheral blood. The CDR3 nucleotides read TGTGCCAGCAGCTTAGTCCGAGCAACTAACTATGGCTACACCTTC. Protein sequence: CASSLVRATNYGYTF. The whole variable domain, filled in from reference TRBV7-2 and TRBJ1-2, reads GAGVSQSPSNKVTEKGKDVELRCDPISGHTALYWYRQSLGQGLEFLIYFQGNSAPDKSGLPSDRFSAERTGGSVSTLTIQRTQQEDSAVYLCASSLVRATNYGYTFGSGTRLTVV.